This note documents a single T cell receptor (beta chain) sequence. Germline V gene sequence: CDR1 SGHDT, CDR2 YYEEEE. This CDR3 has 15 residues. V trimming: 4 bases; J trimming: 2 bases; junction bases outside the gene matches: 9. Methods used by the authors: Estimation of nucleated cell counts relied on the amplification of reference gene primers. The assay was immunoSEQ multiplex PCR, and TCRdb's table has in-frame clones only and misses some. That table is the source of V, J and clone size, and D and trimming were worked out from the DNA. The table lists more than 85,000 clones, roughly 76% of them singletons. The data stem from a study of blood T cell repertoires in COVID-19. Across the study: There were acute and convalescent COVID-19 samples, and they came from the United States, Italy and Spain. The cDNA or gDNA used as material had been derived from T cells, B-cell-depleted T cells, or PBMCs.

The gene calls are TRBV5-6 and TRBJ2-7; 7 nucleotides match TRBD1. Material for sequencing was peripheral blood. This TCR was recovered from a woman in her 70s with acute or convalescent COVID-19. CDR3 in amino acids: CASSLMTGPTYEQYF. The CDR3 nucleotides are TGTGCCAGCAGCCTTATGACAGGGCCCACCTACGAGCAGTACTTC.